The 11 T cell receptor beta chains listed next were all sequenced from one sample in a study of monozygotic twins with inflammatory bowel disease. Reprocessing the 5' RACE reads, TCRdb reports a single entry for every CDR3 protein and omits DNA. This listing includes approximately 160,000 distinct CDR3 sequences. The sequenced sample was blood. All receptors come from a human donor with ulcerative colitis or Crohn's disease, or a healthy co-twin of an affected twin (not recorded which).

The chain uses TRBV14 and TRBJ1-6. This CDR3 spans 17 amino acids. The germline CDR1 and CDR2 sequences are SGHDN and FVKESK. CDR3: CASSPLRQSSYNSPLHF.

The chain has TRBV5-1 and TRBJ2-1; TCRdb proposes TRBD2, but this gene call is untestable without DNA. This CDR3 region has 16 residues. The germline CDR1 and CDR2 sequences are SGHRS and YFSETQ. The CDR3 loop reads CASSLRTSGGNNEQFF.

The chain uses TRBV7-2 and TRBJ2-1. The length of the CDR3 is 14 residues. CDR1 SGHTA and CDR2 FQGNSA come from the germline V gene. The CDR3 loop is CASSLSRVDNEQFF.

Here the CDR3 reads CASSPQTGGAGETQYF. This chain connects TRBV7-2 to TRBJ2-5; TCRdb picks TRBD1, but there is no DNA to check that call. The germline CDR1 and CDR2 sequences are SGHTA and FQGNSA. CDR3 length: 16 residues. Full variable domain (outside the CDR3, taken from reference TRBV7-2 and TRBJ2-5): GAGVSQSPSNKVTEKGKDVELRCDPISGHTALYWYRQSLGQGLEFLIYFQGNSAPDKSGLPSDRFSAERTGGSVSTLTIQRTQQEDSAVYLCASSPQTGGAGETQYFGPGTRLLVL.

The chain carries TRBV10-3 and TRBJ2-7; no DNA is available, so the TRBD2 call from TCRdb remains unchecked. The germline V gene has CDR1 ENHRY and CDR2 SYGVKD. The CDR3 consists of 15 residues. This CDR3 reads CAISERLAGAYEQYF.

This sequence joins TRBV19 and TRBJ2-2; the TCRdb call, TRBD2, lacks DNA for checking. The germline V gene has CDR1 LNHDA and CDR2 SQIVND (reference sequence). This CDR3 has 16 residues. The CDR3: CASSMLLAAATGELFF.

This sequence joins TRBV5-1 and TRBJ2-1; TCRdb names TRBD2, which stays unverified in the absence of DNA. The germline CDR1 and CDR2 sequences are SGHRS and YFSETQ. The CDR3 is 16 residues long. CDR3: CASSEGALYLYNEQFF.

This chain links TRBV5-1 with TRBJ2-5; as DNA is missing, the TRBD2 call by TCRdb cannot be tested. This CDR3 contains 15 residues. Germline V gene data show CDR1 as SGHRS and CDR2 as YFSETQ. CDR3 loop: CASSLEGLMAETQYF.

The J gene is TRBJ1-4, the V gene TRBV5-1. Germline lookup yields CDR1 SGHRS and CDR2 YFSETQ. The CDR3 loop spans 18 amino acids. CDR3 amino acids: CASSLAWIEPSFHEKLFF.

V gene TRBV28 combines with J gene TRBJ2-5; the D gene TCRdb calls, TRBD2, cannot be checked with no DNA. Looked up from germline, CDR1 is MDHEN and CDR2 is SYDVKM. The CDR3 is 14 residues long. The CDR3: CASSPEGRQETQYF.

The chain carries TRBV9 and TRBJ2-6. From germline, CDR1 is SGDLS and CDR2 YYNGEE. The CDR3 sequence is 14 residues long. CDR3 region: CASSVDTGANVLTF.